This T cell receptor beta chain is drawn from a study of shared clonotypes between healthy human individuals. Overall study: Three men and a couple of women, aged 18 to 49, were donors.

Trimming at V came to 8 bases and at J to 3 bases, leaving 8 bases not matched to a gene. The CDR3 has 14 residues. Germline V gene lookup returns CDR1 SNHLY and CDR2 FYNNEI. The assay was carried out at the deep level. The repertoire was sequenced with immunoSEQ multiplex PCR; TCRdb's copy has only in-frame clones and lacks some. The profile covers 490,000 or so clones, with 60% to 85% appearing a single time and 10% to 15% taken by the ten largest. V usage is TRBV2 and J usage is TRBJ1-1; 8 positions agree with TRBD1. This clonotype originated in a woman in her 40s in good health. Some clones in this sample may be carry-over from other donors' samples. Sequencing was done on a sample of PBMCs. This CDR3 reads CASLRGQAYTEAFF. The CDR3 DNA sequence: TGTGCCAGCCTTAGGGGACAGGCCTACACTGAAGCTTTCTTT.